One sample yielded the 30 T cell receptor beta chains listed below, sequenced in a study of blood T cell repertoires in COVID-19 (dated by TCRdb to 2020 to 2022). The receptor library was made with the immunoSEQ multiplex PCR assay. TCRdb's version of the immuneACCESS table is confined to in-frame rearrangements and falls short of the full clone set. An unresolved V gene accounts for under half of the shortfall where checked; the remainder is of unknown origin. For this sample the table gives about 180,000 clones, of which 70% to 85% were detected only once. The ten largest clones represent 6% to 8.5% of the sample. The sequencing sample was made of peripheral blood. The receptors derive from a human donor in a cohort sampled during active COVID-19.

The rearrangement links TRBV3-1 (or the pseudogene TRBV3-2) to TRBJ1-2; no reliable D call. Trimming removed 4 bases from V and 9 bases from J, with 21 bases in between. The CDR3 has 15 amino acids. Germline V gene lookup returns CDR1 LGHDT and CDR2 YNNKEL (reference sequence). For the CDR3, the DNA is TGTGCCAGCAGCCCCGATCGTTCGAGGTCTAATCGCTACACCTTC. Translated: CASSPDRSRSNRYTF.

The chain couples TRBV20-1 to TRBJ1-5, with a weak D call TRBD1 (6 bases). The CDR3 has 14 residues. Trimming removed 3 bases from V and 5 bases from J, with 14 bases in between. Looked up from germline, CDR1 is DFQATT and CDR2 is SNEGSKA (reference sequence). The DNA of the CDR3 is TGCAGTGCTAGTCCACAGGGTCGGGATCAGCCCCAGCATTTT. Translating gives CSASPQGRDQPQHF.

The chain has TRBV11-2 and TRBJ2-5; 7 positions match TRBD1. CDR3 length: 14 residues. Germline values: CDR1 SGHAT, CDR2 FQNNGV. The junction had 4 bases not matched to a gene; V was cut back by 5 bases and J by 1 base. The CDR3 DNA follows: TGTGCCAGCAGCCTAAACAGGGGCCAAGAGACCCAGTACTTC. It specifies CASSLNRGQETQYF.

The chain combines TRBV27 with TRBJ1-1, with TRBD1 identical over 11 bases. Trimming removed 1 base from V and 6 bases from J; junction bases left unmatched: 7. Germline assignment: CDR1 MNHEY and CDR2 SMNVEV (reference sequence). The CDR3 consists of 16 residues. CDR3 loop: CASSLWGTGGDPEAFF. DNA for the CDR3: TGTGCCAGCAGTTTATGGGGGACAGGGGGAGACCCTGAAGCTTTCTTT.

In this sample, this clone turned up once. The V call is TRBV6-5, the J call TRBJ1-2; the match to TRBD1 covers 10 bases. This CDR3 spans 13 amino acids. The V segment lost 6 bases and the J segment 5 bases; nucleotides outside the gene matches: 3. The germline V gene encodes CDR1 MNHEY and CDR2 SVGAGI. The CDR3 here is CASRWTGGYGYTF. In DNA, the CDR3 is TGTGCCAGCAGGTGGACAGGGGGATATGGCTACACCTTC.

The chain carries TRBV7-9 and TRBJ2-2; 15 bases are shared with TRBD2. CDR1 and CDR2 (germline): SEHNR, FQNEAQ (reference sequence). V dropped 3 bases and J dropped 10; count of bases not matched to a gene: 12. This CDR3 region has 18 residues. For the CDR3, the DNA is TGTGCCAGCAGCTTTGGACTAGCGGGGGGGAATTTACCGTTGGAGCTGTTTTTT. As protein: CASSFGLAGGNLPLELFF. Filled out from reference TRBV7-9 and TRBJ2-2, the complete variable domain reads DTGVSQNPRHKITKRGQNVTFRCDPISEHNRLYWYRQTLGQGPEFLTYFQNEAQLEKSRLLSDRFSAERPKGSFSTLEIQRTEQGDSAMYLCASSFGLAGGNLPLELFFGEGSRLTVL.

This CDR3 is CASSQDRRGGYTF. As DNA, the CDR3 is TGTGCCAGCAGCCAAGATCGGCGGGGTGGCTACACCTTC. The chain has TRBV4-2 and TRBJ1-2; D call uncertain. Trimming took 0 bases from V and 7 from J, leaving 9 bases between them. CDR1 and CDR2 (germline): LGHNA, YNFKEQ. This CDR3 contains 13 residues.

The CDR3 loop is CASLPGGAYTGELFF. In nucleotides, the CDR3 is TGTGCCAGCTTACCAGGGGGCGCGTACACCGGGGAGCTGTTTTTT. V gene TRBV25-1 combines with J gene TRBJ2-2, with TRBD1 matching 8 bases. J gave up 3 bases and V 8 bases, and 8 bases lay outside the gene matches. CDR1 is MGHDK and CDR2 is SYGVNS in the germline V gene. The CDR3 consists of 15 residues.

This clone has a handful of counts. This chain connects TRBV5-4 to TRBJ1-6; D unresolved. The CDR3 extends over 15 amino acids. V was pared by 1 base and J by 5 bases, with 10 bases between. Germline V lookup: CDR1 SGHNT, CDR2 YYREEE (reference sequence). The CDR3 spells CASSLFGQDNSPLHF. The CDR3 region has the DNA TGTGCCAGCAGCTTGTTTGGGCAAGATAATTCACCCCTCCACTTT.

This chain links TRBV7-8 with TRBJ2-5; the match to TRBD2 covers 10 bases. The germline V gene encodes CDR1 SGHVS and CDR2 FQNEAQ. The ends lost 5 bases at V and 5 bases at J; junction bases unmatched: 14. CDR3 length: 17 amino acids. The CDR3 is CASSPLGSGGPGETQYF. CDR3 in DNA: TGTGCCAGCAGCCCCTTAGGTAGCGGGGGGCCGGGGGAGACCCAGTACTTC.

The chain has TRBV10-3 and TRBJ2-6, with 7 bases that match TRBD1. The V gene's germline CDR1 is ENHRY and CDR2 SYGVKD. The CDR3 has 16 amino acids. The J segment lost 0 bases and the V segment lost 10 bases, leaving 9 bases of the junction unmatched. This CDR3 is CATRDSKGSGANVLTF. The CDR3, as DNA: TGTGCCACCAGGGACAGCAAAGGCTCTGGGGCCAACGTCCTGACTTTC.

The chain combines TRBV7-8 with TRBJ2-1; 13 nucleotides line up with TRBD2. Germline CDR1 and CDR2: SGHVS and FQNEAQ. After removal of 5 bases from V and 6 bases from J, the junction contained 7 bases not matched to a gene. The CDR3 is made up of 16 amino acids. DNA for the CDR3: TGTGCCAGCAGCAATAGGACTAGCGGGGGCCTCAATGAGCAGTTCTTC. Translation gives CASSNRTSGGLNEQFF.

The chain links TRBV13 to TRBJ2-7; TRBD1 aligns across 10 bases. V gave up 4 bases and J gave up 2 bases; unmatched junction bases: 2. In germline, CDR1 is PRHDT, CDR2 FYEKMQ (reference sequence). The CDR3 covers 14 residues. CDR3 bases: TGTGCCAGCAGCTCCGGGACAGGGGCCTACGAGCAGTACTTC. Residues: CASSSGTGAYEQYF.

This clone was detected only a few times. The chain links TRBV4-1 to TRBJ2-7; 8 positions match TRBD1. This CDR3 has 15 amino acids. V lost 4 bases, J lost 3 bases, and 8 bases stayed unmatched. Germline loops: CDR1 MGHRA, CDR2 YSYEKL. CDR3 bases: TGCGCCAGCAGCCTATCAGGACAGGGAGGCTACGAGCAGTACTTC. Translated: CASSLSGQGGYEQYF.

The gene calls are TRBV18 and TRBJ1-4; 9 positions agree with TRBD1. Germline CDR1 reads KGHSH; CDR2 reads LQKENI. The V gene end was trimmed by 2 bases and the J gene end by 6 bases; junction bases not matched to a gene: 4. The length of the CDR3 is 15 residues. DNA for the CDR3: TGTGCCAGCTCACCATCGGGACAGGGTTATGAAAAACTGTTTTTT. This sequence encodes CASSPSGQGYEKLFF.

This chain joins TRBV7-6 and TRBJ1-6; possibly TRBD1 for D (5 bases). The CDR3 runs to 18 residues. The germline CDR1 and CDR2 sequences are SGHVS and FNYEAQ. The V and J ends lost 5 bases and 0 bases respectively, with 17 bases between them. Here the CDR3 reads CASSPTGGTGSYNSPLHF. The CDR3 region has the DNA TGTGCCAGCAGCCCAACGGGGGGGACGGGCTCCTATAATTCACCCCTCCACTTT.

Worth noting for this clone: The junction shows a germline mismatch at one end, possibly a read error. J is TRBJ1-2 and V is TRBV5-4; 7 bases are a match to TRBD1. Germline CDR1 SGHNT, CDR2 YYREEE (reference sequence). The CDR3 runs 12 residues. The CDR3 loop is CASSADRARSSF. The CDR3 DNA is TGTGCCAGCAGCGCCGACAGGGCTAGATCTTCCTTC.

The CDR3 region has the DNA TGTGCCAGCAAACTAGTGGGCACAGATACGCAGTATTTT. Protein product: CASKLVGTDTQYF. The J gene is TRBJ2-3, the V gene TRBV11-2, with D tentatively TRBD2 (5 bases). From germline, CDR1 is SGHAT and CDR2 FQNNGV. The germline V and J ends were trimmed by 7 bases and 1 base, with 9 bases remaining between them. This CDR3 spans 13 amino acids.

This chain links TRBV7-9 with TRBJ1-2; TRBD1 matches 7 bases. Losses at the gene ends were 5 bases for V and 13 bases for J; bases not matched to a gene: 13. The CDR3 spans 13 residues. Germline CDR1 and CDR2: SEHNR and FQNEAQ (reference sequence). In nucleotides, the CDR3 is TGTGCCAGCAGCCCGGGCCAGGGGGATCCCAGCACCTTC. Protein sequence: CASSPGQGDPSTF.

The chain is built from TRBV9 and TRBJ2-7, with TRBD2 identical over 7 bases. V shed 5 bases, J shed 2 bases, and the junction held 4 bases outside the gene matches. Germline values: CDR1 SGDLS, CDR2 YYNGEE. CDR3 length: 13 residues. CDR3 sequence: CASSPRGAYEQYF. The CDR3 DNA is TGTGCCAGCAGTCCTCGGGGGGCCTACGAGCAGTACTTC.

The chain recombines TRBV27 with TRBJ1-2; D perhaps matches TRBD1 (6 bases). This CDR3 spans 14 amino acids. Per germline, CDR1 MNHEY and CDR2 SMNVEV (reference sequence). The V end was cut by 0 bases, the J end by 8 bases, with 13 bases between. For the CDR3, the DNA is TGTGCCAGCAGTTTATCGAGGCAGGGGTACGGCTACACCTTC. Translating gives CASSLSRQGYGYTF.

The rearrangement joins TRBV30 to TRBJ2-7; 8 nucleotides align to TRBD1. Trimming cost V 3 bases and J 5 bases; bases outside gene matches: 6. This CDR3 has 13 residues. Germline V gene sequence: CDR1 GTSNPN, CDR2 SVGIG (reference sequence). The CDR3 bases are TGTGCCTGGAGCCTGACAGGGGCAAACGAGCAGTACTTC. It is translated as CAWSLTGANEQYF.

The V call is TRBV27, the J call TRBJ1-1, with 7 bases fitting TRBD1. The CDR3 loop spans 13 amino acids. Looked up from germline, CDR1 is MNHEY and CDR2 is SMNVEV (reference sequence). The J segment lost 5 bases and the V segment lost 4 bases, leaving 4 bases of the junction unmatched. CDR3: CASSSGGWTEAFF. CDR3 in DNA: TGTGCCAGCAGTTCAGGGGGGTGGACTGAAGCTTTCTTT.

This CDR3 reads CASSLGLAGYEQYF. The DNA for the CDR3 is TGTGCCAGCAGCTTAGGACTAGCGGGCTACGAGCAGTACTTC. The V gene is TRBV11-2, the J gene TRBJ2-7; 10 nucleotides agree with TRBD2. Germline V gene lookup returns CDR1 SGHAT and CDR2 FQNNGV. The CDR3 spans 14 residues. V shed 1 base and J 3 bases; nucleotides not matched to a gene: 0.

The chain has TRBV18 and TRBJ2-7, with unresolved D. Germline loops: CDR1 KGHSH, CDR2 LQKENI. The CDR3 has 15 amino acids. V lost 0 bases, J lost 3 bases, and 12 bases lay in between. The CDR3 DNA follows: TGTGCCAGCTCACCACCCGCCGGAGAGGACTACGAGCAGTACTTC. It codes for CASSPPAGEDYEQYF.

The genes are TRBV5-8 and TRBJ2-1; a weak D match, TRBD2 (5 bases). Germline V gene data show CDR1 as SGHTS and CDR2 as YDEGEE. V was cut by 0 bases and J by 4 bases, with 14 bases left in between. This CDR3 contains 16 residues. The CDR3 sequence is CASSLGTWTEYNEQFF. The CDR3 DNA is TGTGCCAGCAGCTTGGGAACCTGGACTGAATACAATGAGCAGTTCTTC.

The chain combines TRBV15 with TRBJ2-7; TRBD1 aligns across 7 bases. V shed 5 bases, J shed 3 bases, and the junction held 10 bases outside the gene matches. CDR1 LNHNV and CDR2 YYDKDF come from the germline V gene (reference sequence). The CDR3 has 15 amino acids. The CDR3 here is CATSGAPGQFYEQYF. The CDR3 DNA reads as TGTGCCACCAGCGGAGCACCGGGACAGTTCTACGAGCAGTACTTC.

The rearrangement joins TRBV5-4 to TRBJ2-3; the D gene is possibly TRBD2 (6 bases). Trimming shortened V by 6 bases and J by 2 bases, and 10 bases separated the two germline ends. Germline values: CDR1 SGHNT, CDR2 YYREEE (reference sequence). This CDR3 is 13 amino acids long. CDR3 sequence (DNA): TGTGCCAGCAACCGGGAGTTCACAGATACGCAGTATTTT. Amino acid sequence: CASNREFTDTQYF.

The J gene is TRBJ2-7, the V gene TRBV30, with 8 bases fitting TRBD2. V was pared by 3 bases and J by 2 bases, with 3 bases of the junction left unmatched. Germline assignment: CDR1 GTSNPN and CDR2 SVGIG (reference sequence). The CDR3 totals 13 residues. The CDR3 sequence is CAWRGTRPYEQYF. In nucleotides, the CDR3 is TGTGCCTGGAGGGGGACTAGACCCTACGAGCAGTACTTC. Using reference TRBV30 and TRBJ2-7 for the parts outside the CDR3, the full variable domain is SQTIHQWPATLVQPVGSPLSLECTVEGTSNPNLYWYRQAAGRGLQLLFYSVGIGQISSEVPQNLSASRPQDRQFILSSKKLLLSDSGFYLCAWRGTRPYEQYFGPGTRLTVT.

This clone was picked up a small number of times. The V gene is TRBV5-4, the J gene TRBJ2-1, with 9 bases identical to TRBD2. Germline CDR1 SGHNT, CDR2 YYREEE (reference sequence). V lost 0 bases to trimming and J lost 7 bases; unmatched junction nucleotides: 11. The CDR3 is 17 amino acids. CDR3 loop: CASSLAFFGGGANEQFF. The CDR3, as DNA: TGTGCCAGCAGCTTGGCGTTTTTCGGCGGGGGGGCTAATGAGCAGTTCTTC.